This is a list of T cell receptor beta chains from one sample in a study of cytomegalovirus exposure and HLA in healthy donors. TCRdb keeps only in-frame clones here, not all; method: immunoSEQ multiplex PCR. The sample has about 150,000 clones; about 85% are singletons. Sequencing was done on a sample of PBMCs. These TCRs come from a man aged 25 to 40 in good health and CMV-seropositive. The CDR3 runs from the conserved cysteine through the conserved F or W. D genes are given only for firm matches. The listing skips clone size in some rows; elsewhere it reads once, few, many or a size class.

clone_size j_call v_call d_call cdr3_aa cdr3_nt
- TRBJ2-5 TRBV10-3 TRBD2 CAIRDGAGGPSETQYF TGTGCCATCAGAGACGGGGCGGGGGGGCCGTCAGAGACCCAGTACTTC
- TRBJ1-5 TRBV6-1 TRBD1 CASSEGTGPQPQHF TGTGCCAGCAGTGAAGGGACAGGCCCTCAGCCCCAGCATTTT
- TRBJ1-2 TRBV29-1 TRBD1 CSVDSGQGGYGYTF TGCAGCGTCGACTCGGGACAGGGAGGCTATGGCTACACCTTC
- TRBJ2-3 TRBV30 - CAWETVTDTQYF TGTGCCTGGGAGACAGTCACAGATACGCAGTATTTT
- TRBJ1-2 TRBV9 - CASSVANYGYTF TGTGCCAGCAGCGTAGCGAACTATGGCTACACCTTC
- TRBJ1-5 TRBV6-1 TRBD1 CASTPTGGDQPQHF TGTGCCAGCACTCCGACAGGGGGCGATCAGCCCCAGCATTTT
once TRBJ1-1 TRBV7-8 - CASSLGQGINTEAFF TGTGCCAGCAGCTTAGGGCAGGGAATAAACACTGAAGCTTTCTTT
- TRBJ1-5 TRBV28 TRBD1 CASSAGTGGILASQPQHF TGTGCCAGCAGCGCCGGGACAGGGGGCATTTTAGCGAGTCAGCCCCAGCATTTT
- TRBJ2-1 TRBV7-9 TRBD2 CASSSSGGPLGEQFF TGTGCCAGCAGCTCTAGCGGGGGCCCTTTAGGGGAGCAGTTCTTC
- TRBJ1-3 TRBV11-2 - CASRSSGNTIYF TGTGCCAGCAGGTCATCTGGAAACACCATATATTTT
few TRBJ1-5 TRBV19 - CASVDRPNQPQHF TGTGCCAGTGTGGACAGACCTAATCAGCCCCAGCATTTT
- TRBJ2-1 TRBV5-1 TRBD1 CASSGRQGLSYNEQFF TGCGCCAGCAGCGGCCGACAGGGCCTCTCCTACAATGAGCAGTTCTTC
- TRBJ1-2 TRBV19 - CASGDRAYGYTF TGTGCCAGTGGAGACAGAGCCTATGGCTACACCTTC
- TRBJ2-7 TRBV15 - CATSRDVGLSSYEQYF TGTGCCACCAGCAGAGATGTGGGGCTAAGCTCCTACGAGCAGTACTTC
- TRBJ1-5 TRBV6-1 - CASSEFGGSNQPQHF TGTGCCAGCAGTGAGTTTGGGGGGAGCAATCAGCCCCAGCATTTT
- TRBJ2-1 TRBV7-2 - CASSARQGGYNEQFF TGTGCCAGCAGCGCCCGACAGGGAGGCTACAATGAGCAGTTCTTC
- TRBJ2-5 TRBV5-4 TRBD1 CASSLDGRGLEETQYF TGTGCCAGCAGCTTGGATGGCAGGGGGTTGGAAGAGACCCAGTACTTC
- TRBJ1-1 TRBV30 - CAWSVSVQKSLAFF TGTGCCTGGAGTGTAAGCGTCCAGAAAAGCTTAGCTTTCTTT
- TRBJ2-3 TRBV11-1 TRBD2 CASSPGGGDGTDTQYF TGTGCCAGCAGCCCCGGGGGAGGGGATGGCACAGATACGCAGTATTTT
once TRBJ1-4 TRBV19 TRBD1 CASSTQTGQNEKLFF TGTGCCAGTAGTACCCAGACAGGGCAGAATGAAAAACTGTTTTTT
once TRBJ1-5 TRBV10-3 TRBD1 CAISESGQGNQPQHF TGTGCCATCAGTGAATCGGGACAGGGTAATCAGCCCCAGCATTTT
once TRBJ2-2 TRBV4-3 - CASSRFTGSGGELFF TGCGCCAGCAGCCGATTTACAGGGTCCGGCGGGGAGCTGTTTTTT
- TRBJ2-1 TRBV29-1 - CSVAGNEQFF TGCAGCGTCGCAGGGAATGAGCAGTTCTTC
- TRBJ1-1 TRBV21-1 - CASRPPWGDLVETEAFF TGTGCCAGCAGACCCCCATGGGGGGACCTAGTCGAGACTGAAGCTTTCTTT
- TRBJ1-5 TRBV6-1 TRBD1 CASSNRGGSNQPQHF TGTGCCAGCAGTAACAGGGGCGGTAGCAATCAGCCCCAGCATTTT
- TRBJ1-5 TRBV5-4 - CASSPDRGSPQHF TGTGCCAGCAGCCCGGACAGAGGGTCGCCCCAGCATTTT
- TRBJ2-1 TRBV7-2 - CASQIRGLPGIEQFF TGTGCCAGCCAAATCCGGGGACTGCCGGGGATTGAGCAGTTCTTC
- TRBJ1-2 TRBV7-2 TRBD1 CASSRTYRQGYGYTF TGTGCCAGCAGCCGCACTTATAGACAGGGATACGGCTACACCTTC
- TRBJ2-1 TRBV18 TRBD1 CASSPPRDRGHYNEQFF TGTGCCAGCTCACCACCGCGGGACAGGGGGCACTACAATGAGCAGTTCTTC
few TRBJ2-1 TRBV7-8 - CASSPRGGDEYEQFF TGTGCCAGCAGCCCTAGAGGGGGGGACGAGTATGAGCAGTTCTTC
few TRBJ2-3 TRBV4-2 TRBD2 CASSQDLAGAGDTQYF TGTGCCAGCAGCCAAGATCTAGCGGGGGCGGGAGATACGCAGTATTTT
- TRBJ1-2 TRBV5-6 - CASSLREEGTNYGYTF TGTGCCAGCAGCCTGAGAGAGGAGGGAACTAACTATGGCTACACCTTC
- TRBJ2-7 TRBV18 - CASSRQVQGGEQYF TGTGCCAGCTCACGTCAGGTACAGGGTGGAGAGCAGTACTTC
once TRBJ2-2 TRBV5-1 TRBD1 CASSLTGRGELFF TGCGCCAGCAGCCTGACAGGGCGAGGGGAGCTGTTTTTT
- TRBJ1-1 TRBV18 - CASSLRTAEAFF TGTGCCAGCTCACTCCGGACAGCCGAAGCTTTCTTT
- TRBJ2-1 TRBV6-5 TRBD2 CASRSGLAGPRQFF TGTGCCAGCAGATCGGGACTAGCGGGTCCCCGACAGTTCTTC
- TRBJ2-7 TRBV27 - CASSLQGSYEQYF TGTGCCAGCAGTTTGCAGGGATCCTACGAGCAGTACTTC
- TRBJ1-5 TRBV19 TRBD1 CASSTTGQGVVSNQPQHF TGTGCCAGTAGTACCACAGGACAGGGAGTCGTGAGCAATCAGCCCCAGCATTTT
- TRBJ1-1 TRBV2 - CASSEQTGVGSEAFF TGTGCCAGCAGTGAACAGACAGGAGTAGGATCTGAAGCTTTCTTT
- TRBJ2-1 TRBV5-1 - CASSFDYGDEQFF TGCGCCAGCAGCTTCGACTACGGGGATGAGCAGTTCTTC
- TRBJ2-5 TRBV5-6 TRBD2 CASSPGRMGRETQYF TGTGCCAGCAGCCCCGGGAGGATGGGGCGGGAGACCCAGTACTTC